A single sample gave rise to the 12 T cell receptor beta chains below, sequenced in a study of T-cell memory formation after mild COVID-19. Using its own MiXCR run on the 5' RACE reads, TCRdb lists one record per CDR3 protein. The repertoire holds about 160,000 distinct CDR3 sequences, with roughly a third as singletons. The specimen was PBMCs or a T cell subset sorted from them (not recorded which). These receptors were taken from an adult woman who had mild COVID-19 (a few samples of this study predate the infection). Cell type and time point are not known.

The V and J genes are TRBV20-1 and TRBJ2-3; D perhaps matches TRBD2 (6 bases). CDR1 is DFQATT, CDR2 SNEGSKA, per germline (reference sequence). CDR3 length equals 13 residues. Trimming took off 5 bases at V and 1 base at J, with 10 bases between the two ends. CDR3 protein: CSALAVRTDTQYF. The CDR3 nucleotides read TGCAGTGCTTTAGCGGTTCGCACAGATACGCAGTATTTT.

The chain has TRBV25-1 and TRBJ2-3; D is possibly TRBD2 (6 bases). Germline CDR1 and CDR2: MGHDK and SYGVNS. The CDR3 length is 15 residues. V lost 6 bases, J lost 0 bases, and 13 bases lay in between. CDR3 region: CASRDTRGSTDTQYF. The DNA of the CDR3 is TGTGCCAGCAGGGATACGCGGGGCAGCACAGATACGCAGTATTTT.

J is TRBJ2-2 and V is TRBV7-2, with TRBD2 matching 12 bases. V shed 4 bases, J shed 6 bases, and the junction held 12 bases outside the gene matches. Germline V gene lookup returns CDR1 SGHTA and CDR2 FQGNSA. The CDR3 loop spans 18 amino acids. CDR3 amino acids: CASSSSWVTSGRAGELFF. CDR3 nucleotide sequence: TGTGCCAGCAGCTCCAGTTGGGTGACTAGCGGGAGAGCCGGGGAGCTGTTTTTT. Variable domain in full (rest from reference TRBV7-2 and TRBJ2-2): GAGVSQSPSNKVTEKGKDVELRCDPISGHTALYWYRQSLGQGLEFLIYFQGNSAPDKSGLPSDRFSAERTGGSVSTLTIQRTQQEDSAVYLCASSSSWVTSGRAGELFFGEGSRLTVL.

This CDR3 reads CASSVGGGQSSPLHF. DNA for the CDR3: TGTGCCAGCAGCGTAGGGGGGGGCCAGAGTTCACCCCTCCACTTT. The chain carries TRBV9 and TRBJ1-6, with a possible D match to TRBD1 (6 bases). CDR1 and CDR2 from the germline V gene are SGDLS and YYNGEE. With 0 bases removed from V and 9 bases from J, the gap between germline ends came to 13 bases. The CDR3 totals 15 residues.

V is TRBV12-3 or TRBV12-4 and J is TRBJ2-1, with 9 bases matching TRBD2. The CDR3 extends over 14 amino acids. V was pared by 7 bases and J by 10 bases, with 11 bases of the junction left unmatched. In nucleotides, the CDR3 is TGTGCCAGCAACTATGCGGGAGGGTCAGAAGAGCAGTTCTTC. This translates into CASNYAGGSEEQFF.

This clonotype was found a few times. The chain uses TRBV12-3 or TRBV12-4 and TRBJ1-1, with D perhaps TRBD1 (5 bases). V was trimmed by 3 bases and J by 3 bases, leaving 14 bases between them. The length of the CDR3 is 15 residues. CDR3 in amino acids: CASSLGWGGDTEAFF. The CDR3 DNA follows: TGTGCCAGCAGTTTGGGCTGGGGGGGGGACACTGAAGCTTTCTTT.

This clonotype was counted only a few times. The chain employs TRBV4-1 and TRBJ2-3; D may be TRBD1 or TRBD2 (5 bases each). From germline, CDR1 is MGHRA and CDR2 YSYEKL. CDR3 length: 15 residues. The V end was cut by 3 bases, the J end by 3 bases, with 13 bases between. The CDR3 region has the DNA TGCGCCAGCAGCCACCGGGACCGGGTGACAGATACGCAGTATTTT. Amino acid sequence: CASSHRDRVTDTQYF.

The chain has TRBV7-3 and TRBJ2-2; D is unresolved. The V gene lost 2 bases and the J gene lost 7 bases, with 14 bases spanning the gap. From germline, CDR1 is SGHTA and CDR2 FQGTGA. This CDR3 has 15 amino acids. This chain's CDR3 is CASSLVGTRSGELFF. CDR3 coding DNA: TGTGCCAGCAGCTTAGTGGGTACTCGTAGCGGGGAGCTGTTTTTT.

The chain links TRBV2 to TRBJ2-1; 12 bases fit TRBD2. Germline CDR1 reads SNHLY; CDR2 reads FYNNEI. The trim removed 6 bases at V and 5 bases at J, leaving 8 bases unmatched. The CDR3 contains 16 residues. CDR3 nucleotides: TGTGCCAGCAGAGAGACTAGCGGGAGAATCGACAATGAGCAGTTCTTC. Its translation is CASRETSGRIDNEQFF.

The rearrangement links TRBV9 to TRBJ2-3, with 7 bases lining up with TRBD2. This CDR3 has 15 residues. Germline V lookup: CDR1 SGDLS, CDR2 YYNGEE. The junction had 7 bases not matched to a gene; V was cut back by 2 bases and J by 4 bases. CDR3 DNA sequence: TGTGCCAGCAGCGTTAGGGACTATCCTCCAGATACGCAGTATTTT. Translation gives CASSVRDYPPDTQYF. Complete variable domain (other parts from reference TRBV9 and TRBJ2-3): DSGVTQTPKHLITATGQRVTLRCSPRSGDLSVYWYQQSLDQGLQFLIQYYNGEERAKGNILERFSAQQFPDLHSELNLSSLELGDSALYFCASSVRDYPPDTQYFGPGTRLTVL.

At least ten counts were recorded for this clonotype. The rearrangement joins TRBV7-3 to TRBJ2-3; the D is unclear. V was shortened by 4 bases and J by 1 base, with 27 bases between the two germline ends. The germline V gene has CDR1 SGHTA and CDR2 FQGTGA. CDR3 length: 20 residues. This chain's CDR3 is CASSSLGRHHSSRGTDTQYF. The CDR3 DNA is TGTGCCAGCAGCTCACTTGGTCGTCACCACAGTTCCCGAGGCACAGATACGCAGTATTTT.

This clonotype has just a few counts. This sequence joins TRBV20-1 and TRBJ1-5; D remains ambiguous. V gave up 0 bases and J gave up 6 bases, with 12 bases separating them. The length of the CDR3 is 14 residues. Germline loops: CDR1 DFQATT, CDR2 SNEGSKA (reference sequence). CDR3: CSAREGTIGQPQHF. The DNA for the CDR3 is TGCAGTGCTAGAGAGGGTACGATAGGTCAGCCCCAGCATTTT.